The 21 T cell receptor beta chains reported below all come from one sample, sequenced in a study of tumor-infiltrating lymphocytes in primary liver carcinoma. Scientists recovered RNA and DNA together from roughly 20-30 mg of unsorted bulk tissue. A primer matching the constant region was used to make TCR beta cDNA from about 500 ng of total RNA. It was through three nested multiplex PCR rounds of slightly modified ARM-PCR that TCR beta libraries arose. A C-beta reverse primer was combined with TRBV1-TRBV30 forward primers in the first two PCR rounds, and each round had 10 cycles. TCRdb used MiXCR to reprocess the multiplex PCR reads, holding one entry per CDR3 protein. The table has roughly 78,000 distinct CDR3 sequences, 71% seen once. Sequencing was done on a sample of liver tumor tissue from sampling region 4. Subset described: tumor region T4, right-lateral pole. These receptors all come from a woman aged 55-69 years with primary liver carcinoma and hepatitis B virus infection.

Points on this clonotype: This is likely a read error, given that the CDR3 carries no conserved phenylalanine or tryptophan at its end. The rearrangement joins TRBV11-3 to TRBJ2-1; TRBD2 aligns across 8 bases. The trim removed 6 bases at V and 5 bases at J, leaving 9 bases unmatched. The germline gives CDR1 SGHNT, CDR2 YENEEA. The CDR3 is 15 amino acids. This chain's CDR3 is CASSPRDSGNNEQFL. Written as DNA, the CDR3 is TGTGCCAGCAGTCCTCGGGATAGCGGGAACAATGAGCAGTTCCTC.

This clonotype turned up a few times. The chain has TRBV29-1 and TRBJ1-4; D is unclear. Trimming shortened V by 4 bases and J by 7 bases, and 10 bases separated the two germline ends. Per the germline V gene, CDR1 is SQVTM and CDR2 is ANQGSEA. CDR3 length: 12 amino acids. The CDR3: CSVGGRAEKLFF. The DNA of the CDR3 is TGCAGCGTTGGGGGTCGGGCTGAAAAACTGTTTTTT.

This clonotype has at least ten counts. One base away lies a much larger clone, so this may be a sequencing read error. The chain joins TRBV4-1 to TRBJ2-1; tentatively, D is TRBD2 (6 bases). The V end lost 4 bases, the J end lost 3 bases, and 7 bases lay between the germline ends. The germline V gene encodes CDR1 MGHRA and CDR2 YSYEKL. The CDR3 is 13 residues long. CDR3 DNA sequence: TGCGCCAGCAGCCGGGACTTCTACAATGAGCAGTTCTTC. Amino acids: CASSRDFYNEQFF.

This clonotype was detected many times. A read error is likely, as this CDR3 ends without the conserved phenylalanine or tryptophan. The J gene is TRBJ1-5, the V gene TRBV6-5, with a possible D match to TRBD1 (6 bases). The ends were cut back, 5 bases at V and 5 bases at J, with 10 bases in the middle. This CDR3 has 13 residues. Germline lookup yields CDR1 MNHEY and CDR2 SVGAGI. CDR3: CASSPDSYQPQHL. Written as DNA, the CDR3 is TGTGCCAGCAGTCCGGACAGTTATCAGCCCCAGCATCTT.

For this clonotype: The final CDR3 position lacks the conserved phenylalanine or tryptophan, pointing to a likely read error. The chain couples TRBV29-1 to TRBJ1-1; 8 bases are a match to TRBD1. The CDR3 has 14 residues. Per the germline V gene, CDR1 is SQVTM and CDR2 is ANQGSEA. V shed 7 bases and J 1 base; nucleotides not matched to a gene: 8. CDR3 sequence reads: CSAAQGARNTEAFL. CDR3 DNA: TGCAGCGCGGCCCAGGGGGCCCGGAACACTGAAGCTTTCCTT.

This chain connects TRBV9 to TRBJ2-1; D possibly corresponds to TRBD1 (6 bases). CDR1 is SGDLS and CDR2 is YYNGEE in the germline V gene. This CDR3 spans 14 amino acids. V was clipped by 3 bases and J by 7 bases, with 14 bases between them. In nucleotides, the CDR3 is TGTGCCAGCAGCGCAGCTGGACAGATGAATGAGCAGTTCTTC. Protein: CASSAAGQMNEQFF.

In regard to this clonotype: This sequence may be a read error, since a much larger clone differs from it by one base. Since the CDR3 does not end with the conserved phenylalanine or tryptophan, this likely comes from a read error. V and J are TRBV10-3 and TRBJ1-4, with no clear D. The length of the CDR3 is 16 residues. Germline V gene sequence: CDR1 ENHRY, CDR2 SYGVKD. The V and J ends lost 0 bases and 7 bases respectively, with 15 bases between them. The CDR3 DNA sequence: TGTGCCATCAGTGAGTCCGGGAGGGTCGTGAGTGAAAAACTGTTTTAT. This encodes CAISESGRVVSEKLFY.

This clonotype came up many times. V gene TRBV28 combines with J gene TRBJ1-6, with unresolved D. This CDR3 is built from 19 residues. Trimming removed 7 bases from V and 4 bases from J, with 26 bases in between. CDR1 is MDHEN, CDR2 SYDVKM, per germline. CDR3 DNA: TGTGCCAGCACCACCTTAGCCGGGCCAGTAGGACCTTATAATTCACCCCTCCACTTT. Encoded protein: CASTTLAGPVGPYNSPLHF.

This clonotype rates as large. The chain uses TRBV12-3 or TRBV12-4 and TRBJ1-1, with D uncertain. V was pared by 6 bases and J by 2 bases, with 7 bases between. The CDR3 has 12 amino acids. The CDR3 sequence is CASRPANTEAFF. The CDR3 bases are TGTGCCAGCAGGCCGGCAAACACTGAAGCTTTCTTT.

Worth noting for this clonotype: This may come from a read error, since a much larger clone is one base off. The chain's CDR3 is CASQTEGSGTEAFF. CDR3 bases: TGTGCCAGTCAGACAGAGGGCAGTGGCACTGAAGCTTTCTTT. The chain has TRBV28 and TRBJ1-1; D is possibly TRBD1 (5 bases). V lost 9 bases and J lost 4, with 18 bases in between. In germline, CDR1 is MDHEN, CDR2 SYDVKM. CDR3 length: 14 amino acids.

For this clonotype: A junction end diverges from the germline sequence, so it may reflect a read error. The chain carries TRBV6-1 and TRBJ2-3; 12 bases fit TRBD2. This CDR3 comprises 16 residues. The germline V gene has CDR1 MNHNS and CDR2 SASEGT. DNA for the CDR3: TGTGCCAGCAGTGCCCGGGCTAGCGGGAGGGTAGATACGCAATATTTT. This gives the protein CASSARASGRVDTQYF.

About this clonotype itself: A much larger clone lies one base from this, so it may be a read error. The CDR3 spells CASSPRRTGAEEQYF. The DNA of the CDR3 is TGCGCCAGCAGCCCTAGGAGGACAGGGGCGGAAGAGCAGTACTTC. V is TRBV5-1 and J is TRBJ2-7, with 9 positions matching TRBD1. The CDR3 has 15 amino acids. With 4 bases clipped from V and 7 bases from J, the junction kept 12 bases outside the gene matches. Germline V CDR1 and CDR2: SGHRS, YFSETQ.

As concerns this clonotype: The junction and the germline gene differ at one end; a read error may be behind it. The chain uses TRBV11-3 and TRBJ2-3; 8 bases fit TRBD2. CDR3 length: 14 residues. From germline, CDR1 is SGHNT and CDR2 YENEEA. CDR3 residues: CASSFRTSTDAQFF. The DNA of the CDR3 is TGTGCCAGCAGCTTCAGGACTAGCACAGATGCACAGTTTTTT.

The table lists this clonotype with a few counts. A junction boundary mismatches the germline segment, possibly from a read error. The chain uses TRBV6-5 and TRBJ2-1; 7 nucleotides agree with TRBD2. The CDR3 is made up of 13 amino acids. Germline V CDR1 and CDR2: MNHEY, SVGAGI. DNA of the CDR3: TGTGCCAGCCAAAGGGGAGGGGCTAATGAGCGGTTCTTC. This sequence encodes CASQRGGANERFF.

This clonotype appeared many times. The chain couples TRBV11-2 to TRBJ2-3; tentative D call: TRBD1 (5 bases). V shed 1 base and J shed 3 bases, with 11 bases lying between them. The CDR3 runs to 15 residues. Germline assignment: CDR1 SGHAT and CDR2 FQNNGV. CDR3 region: CASSLGQSLTDTQYF. The CDR3, as DNA: TGTGCCAGCAGCTTAGGACAGTCCCTAACAGATACGCAGTATTTT.

V is TRBV5-8 and J is TRBJ1-5; 10 bases map to TRBD1. Germline CDR1 and CDR2: SGHTS and YDEGEE. The CDR3 has 20 amino acids. The CDR3 is CANGLAPTDRGRHSNQPQHF. The DNA for the CDR3 is TGTGCAAACGGCTTGGCCCCTACCGACAGGGGGCGCCATAGCAATCAGCCCCAGCATTTT.

Points on this clonotype: One base away lies a much larger clone, so this may be a sequencing read error. The V call is TRBV20-1, the J call TRBJ2-1; tentative D call: TRBD2 (6 bases). The CDR3 covers 13 residues. Per germline, CDR1 DFQATT and CDR2 SNEGSKA (reference sequence). The ends were cut back, 0 bases at V and 7 bases at J, with 10 bases in the middle. This CDR3 is CSAREVGRNEQFF. The CDR3 DNA is TGCAGTGCTAGAGAAGTGGGGAGGAATGAGCAGTTCTTC.

V gene TRBV11-2 combines with J gene TRBJ2-7; 8 bases line up with TRBD2. CDR3 size: 18 residues. CDR1 is SGHAT and CDR2 is FQNNGV in the germline V gene. CDR3 coding DNA: TGTGACAGTAGCCTAGATTGGGTCAGTCTAGCGGGTCCCTACGAGCAGTACTTC. Its protein is CDSSLDWVSLAGPYEQYF. The full variable domain, with the rest looked up from reference TRBV11-2 and TRBJ2-7, is EAGVAQSPRYKIIEKRQSVAFWCNPISGHATLYWYQQILGQGPKLLIQFQNNGVVDDSQLPKDRFSAERLKGVDSTLKIQPAKLEDSAVYLCDSSLDWVSLAGPYEQYFGPGTRLTVT.

The DNA of the CDR3 is TGTGCCAGCAACTCCCGGACAGGGGGAACAGATACGCAGTATTTT. Translation: CASNSRTGGTDTQYF. The chain recombines TRBV7-8 with TRBJ2-3, with TRBD1 matching over 10 bases. Germline V gene sequence: CDR1 SGHVS, CDR2 FQNEAQ. The junction had 7 bases not matched to a gene; V was cut back by 7 bases and J by 3 bases. This CDR3 spans 15 amino acids. Together with reference TRBV7-8 and TRBJ2-3, the CDR3 gives the full variable domain: GAGVSQSPRYKVAKRGQDVALRCDPISGHVSLFWYQQALGQGPEFLTYFQNEAQLDKSGLPSDRFFAERPEGSVSTLKIQRTQQEDSAVYLCASNSRTGGTDTQYFGPGTRLTVL.

A note on this clonotype: Mismatch with germline at one junction end may stem from a read error. J is TRBJ2-6 and V is TRBV29-1; 9 positions match TRBD1. CDR1 is SQVTM, CDR2 ANQGSEA, per germline. The CDR3 runs to 16 residues. CDR3 bases: TGCAGCGTTAAGGGACAGGGTTCTTCTGGGACCAACCTCCTGACTTTC. This encodes CSVKGQGSSGTNLLTF. The complete variable domain, with remaining parts taken from reference TRBV29-1 and TRBJ2-6, reads SAVISQKPSRDICQRGTSLTIQCQVDSQVTMMFWYRQQPGQSLTLIATANQGSEATYESGFVIDKFPISRPNLTFSTLTVSNMSPEDSSIYLCSVKGQGSSGTNLLTFGAGSRLTVL.

This clonotype has only a few counts. The rearrangement links TRBV15 to TRBJ2-6; 7 nucleotides agree with TRBD1. Germline values: CDR1 LNHNV, CDR2 YYDKDF (reference sequence). J gave up 1 base and V 4 bases, and 4 bases lay outside the gene matches. The CDR3 length is 16 residues. As DNA, the CDR3 is TGTGCCACCAGCAAAGAACAGGGGTCTGGGGCCAACGTCCTGACTTTC. Amino acid sequence: CATSKEQGSGANVLTF. The variable domain in full, with the rest retrieved from reference TRBV15 and TRBJ2-6, is DAMVIQNPRYQVTQFGKPVTLSCSQTLNHNVMYWYQQKSSQAPKLLFHYYDKDFNNEADTPDNFQSRRPNTSFCFLDIRSPGLGDTAMYLCATSKEQGSGANVLTFGAGSRLTVL.